A selection of T cell receptor beta chains follows, all from one sample in a study of T cells in Graves' hyperthyroidism and ophthalmopathy. MiXCR was run by TCRdb on the multiplex PCR reads, yielding one entry per CDR3 protein. Here the sample spans hundreds of thousands of distinct CDR3 sequences, around 19% being singletons. The sample taken for sequencing was blood. All receptors derive from a woman aged 45-65 years with Graves' hyperthyroidism that later progressed to Graves' ophthalmopathy. Both conserved end residues are part of each CDR3. Fields, in order: V gene, J gene, D gene, clone size, CDR3 DNA, CDR3 protein. D genes are given only for firm matches. Size is omitted from some rows. Given values are once, few, many or a class for expanded clones.

TRBV2,TRBJ1-1,.,many,TGTGCCAGCAGGAATGACTGGGGGGACACTGAAGCTTTCTTT,CASRNDWGDTEAFF
TRBV20-1,TRBJ2-5,TRBD2,many,TGCAGTGCTAGAAGGACTAGCGGGGGAGAGACCCAGTACTTC,CSARRTSGGETQYF
TRBV6-1,TRBJ2-3,TRBD2,few,TGTGCCAGCAGCCCGGGACTAGCGGGGGGGGTTAGCACAGATACGCAGTATTTT,CASSPGLAGGVSTDTQYF
TRBV19,TRBJ2-3,.,.,TGTGCCAGTAGTATAGTGGGCAGAAGTCCAGATACGCAGTATTTT,CASSIVGRSPDTQYF
TRBV3-1,TRBJ1-6,.,many,TGTGCCAGCAGCCACGGGGTTGAGCCCCTCCACTTT,CASSHGVEPLHF
TRBV6-1,TRBJ1-6,.,few,TGTGCCAGCAGTGAAAGGCGAACAGGGCAATCACCCCTCCACTTT,CASSERRTGQSPLHF
TRBV18,TRBJ1-4,.,many,TGTGCCAGCTCACGGGACGCGGTTCCGGGGGAAAAACTGTTTTTT,CASSRDAVPGEKLFF
TRBV12-3/TRBV12-4,TRBJ2-1,.,many,TGTGCCAGCAGTTTACCCGACAGAATACACAATGAGCAGTTCTTC,CASSLPDRIHNEQFF
TRBV19,TRBJ1-5,.,few,TGTGCCAGTAGTGCCCCCCGGGGGGCGCGGAGCAATCAGCCCCAGCATTTT,CASSAPRGARSNQPQHF
TRBV24-1,TRBJ2-2,.,many,TGTGCCACCAGTGCAAAGTACACCGGGGAGCTGTTTTTT,CATSAKYTGELFF
TRBV29-1,TRBJ1-2,.,.,TGCAGCGTTGAAGCCGGTTATTATGGCTACACCTTC,CSVEAGYYGYTF
TRBV11-1,TRBJ2-3,TRBD2,many,TGTGCCAGCAGCACGAGGACTAGCGGGGGCACAGATACGCAGTATTTT,CASSTRTSGGTDTQYF
TRBV4-1,TRBJ2-7,TRBD2,.,TGCGCCAGCAGCCAAGATCCCCGGACTAGCGGGGGGGCCCAGGGTGAGCAGTACTTC,CASSQDPRTSGGAQGEQYF
TRBV29-1,TRBJ2-5,TRBD1,many,TGCAGCGTTCAACGACAGGGCCACCAAGAGACCCAGTACTTC,CSVQRQGHQETQYF
TRBV10-2,TRBJ1-4,TRBD1,few,TGCGCCAGCAGCGGGACAGGGGGTTTTGAAAAACTGTTTTTT,CASSGTGGFEKLFF
TRBV9,TRBJ2-5,TRBD1,.,TGTGCCAGCAGCAACCATGGACAGGGACAAGAGACCCAGTACTTC,CASSNHGQGQETQYF
TRBV5-1,TRBJ1-2,TRBD1,few,TGCGCCAGCAGCTCGACAGGGGGCCAAGGCTACACCTTC,CASSSTGGQGYTF
TRBV5-1,TRBJ2-7,TRBD2,few,TGCGCCAGCAGCTTGGTACTAGCGGGGTCCTACGAGCAGTACTTC,CASSLVLAGSYEQYF
TRBV10-3,TRBJ1-5,.,.,TGTGCCATCAGTGAGTCGTCAGGGTATCAGCCCCAGCATTTT,CAISESSGYQPQHF
TRBV7-2,TRBJ2-1,TRBD2,.,TGTGCCAGCAGCTTAGGGGGACTAGCGTTTGGCGATGAGCAGTTCTTC,CASSLGGLAFGDEQFF
TRBV27,TRBJ2-5,TRBD2,.,TGTGCCAGCAGGAGGACTAGCGGGGGAACACAAGAGACCCAGTACTTC,CASRRTSGGTQETQYF
TRBV20-1,TRBJ1-2,.,.,TGCAGTGCTAGAGAGGGCCACCCGGGGGACACCTTC,CSAREGHPGDTF
TRBV12-3/TRBV12-4,TRBJ2-1,.,many,TGTGCCAGCGAGGGACAACCCTCCTACAATGAGCAGTTCTTC,CASEGQPSYNEQFF
TRBV29-1,TRBJ2-3,.,few,TGCAGCGTTGTGCGTCTAGGCACAGATACGCAGTATTTT,CSVVRLGTDTQYF
TRBV19,TRBJ1-5,.,few,TGTGCCAGTATCCCCGAGGGGGGAGGGCAGCCCCAGCATTTT,CASIPEGGGQPQHF
TRBV7-8,TRBJ2-5,TRBD2,many,TGTGCCAGCAGCCCAAGGGTCTTTTCTAGCGGGGGAACGCAAGAGACCCAGTACTTC,CASSPRVFSSGGTQETQYF
TRBV5-4,TRBJ1-6,.,.,TGTACCAGCAGCTCGGGGAGCTCCTATAATTCACCCCTCCACTTT,CTSSSGSSYNSPLHF
TRBV12-3/TRBV12-4,TRBJ1-5,.,.,TGTGCCAGCAGTTTAGGGGACGGCAATCAGCCCCAGCATTTT,CASSLGDGNQPQHF
TRBV7-6,TRBJ2-2,.,.,TGTGCCGGCAGCTTGTCAGGGACGGTGAACACCGGGGAGCTGTTTTTT,CAGSLSGTVNTGELFF
TRBV5-1,TRBJ1-1,.,many,TGCGCCAGCAGCTTGGATCCAGGAACGAACACTGAAGCTTTCTTT,CASSLDPGTNTEAFF
TRBV3-1,TRBJ2-7,TRBD1,few,TGTGCCAGCAGCCAAACGCGACTCCGGGACAGGGCTACCTACGAGCAGTACTTC,CASSQTRLRDRATYEQYF
TRBV29-1,TRBJ1-2,.,.,TGCAGCGTTGTCAATATCTATGGCTACACCTTC,CSVVNIYGYTF